These 28 T cell receptor beta chains were all obtained from the same sample, sequenced in a study of shared clonotypes between healthy human individuals. The assay was immunoSEQ multiplex PCR, and TCRdb's table has in-frame clones only and misses some. The table records just over 2,000,000 clones, 85% to 95% of them present only once. The material sequenced was naive CD4+ T cells sorted from blood. The subset is: CD45RA+ positively selected. These receptors were collected from a man younger than 35 in good health.

The chain is built from TRBV6-1 and TRBJ1-5; D gene unclear. The CDR3 runs to 14 residues. V was clipped by 7 bases and J by 4 bases, with 14 bases between them. In germline, CDR1 is MNHNS, CDR2 SASEGT. CDR3 protein: CASTPGSPNQPQHF. CDR3 nucleotides: TGTGCCAGCACTCCCGGGAGCCCAAATCAGCCCCAGCATTTT.

This clone occurred once. The V and J genes are TRBV30 and TRBJ1-2, with unresolved D. The ends were cut back, 2 bases at V and 3 bases at J, with 10 bases in the middle. Germline V gives CDR1 GTSNPN, CDR2 SVGIG (reference sequence). The CDR3 extends over 13 amino acids. The CDR3 loop reads CAWSPGGHYGYTF. For the CDR3, the DNA is TGTGCCTGGAGTCCCGGCGGGCACTATGGCTACACCTTC. The full variable domain, with the rest looked up from reference TRBV30 and TRBJ1-2, is SQTIHQWPATLVQPVGSPLSLECTVEGTSNPNLYWYRQAAGRGLQLLFYSVGIGQISSEVPQNLSASRPQDRQFILSSKKLLLSDSGFYLCAWSPGGHYGYTFGSGTRLTVV.

V usage is TRBV9 and J usage is TRBJ1-1, with 7 bases matching TRBD1. J gave up 1 base and V 3 bases, and 9 bases lay outside the gene matches. The CDR3 runs 16 residues. Germline V CDR1 and CDR2: SGDLS, YYNGEE. The CDR3 protein is CASSAWEGAENTEAFF. The CDR3, as DNA: TGTGCCAGCAGCGCTTGGGAGGGGGCGGAGAACACTGAAGCTTTCTTT.

This clone showed up just once. The chain links TRBV6-6 to TRBJ1-6; 11 nucleotides align to TRBD1. This CDR3 is 14 amino acids long. The V and J ends lost 5 bases and 9 bases, in that order; junction bases with no gene match: 3. Germline V lookup: CDR1 MNHNY, CDR2 SVGAGI (reference sequence). The CDR3 reads CASSPGTGGSPLHF. The CDR3 DNA reads TGTGCCAGCAGTCCCGGGACAGGGGGTTCACCCCTCCACTTT.

The rearrangement links TRBV2 to TRBJ2-7; D is unclear. The CDR3 spans 11 residues. V was trimmed by 4 bases and J by 6 bases, leaving 7 bases between them. CDR1 is SNHLY and CDR2 is FYNNEI in the germline V gene. The CDR3 DNA is TGTGCCAGCAGTGGCAGTGGCGAGCAGTACTTC. Amino acid sequence: CASSGSGEQYF.

This clone was seen once. The chain recombines TRBV18 with TRBJ2-1; D is undetermined. The CDR3 sequence is 14 residues long. Trimming cost V 5 bases and J 0 bases, with 8 bases left between them. Germline V gene sequence: CDR1 KGHSH, CDR2 LQKENI. CDR3 region: CASSKMSSYNEQFF. DNA for the CDR3: TGTGCCAGCTCAAAAATGAGCTCCTACAATGAGCAGTTCTTC.

The chain recombines TRBV18 with TRBJ2-1; 15 positions match TRBD2. Germline CDR1 reads KGHSH; CDR2 reads LQKENI. This CDR3 region has 18 residues. V was clipped by 4 bases and J by 2 bases; unmatched bases: 6. This chain's CDR3 is CASSRAGLAGGPYNEQFF. The CDR3 nucleotides are TGTGCCAGCTCACGGGCCGGACTAGCGGGGGGGCCCTACAATGAGCAGTTCTTC. The entire variable domain, with the rest obtained from reference TRBV18 and TRBJ2-1, is as follows: NAGVMQNPRHLVRRRGQEARLRCSPMKGHSHVYWYRQLPEEGLKFMVYLQKENIIDESGMPKERFSAEFPKEGPSILRIQQVVRGDSAAYFCASSRAGLAGGPYNEQFFGPGTRLTVL.

CDR3 residues: CASSLGGPEAFF. The DNA for the CDR3 is TGTGCCAGCAGCTTAGGGGGGCCTGAAGCTTTCTTT. The V and J genes are TRBV7-9 and TRBJ1-1, with D perhaps matching TRBD1 (6 bases). Germline CDR1 and CDR2: SEHNR and FQNEAQ (reference sequence). The CDR3 totals 12 residues. Trimming stripped 1 base from V and 6 bases from J, with 6 bases between.

The chain carries TRBV4-1 and TRBJ1-1; D is unclear. With 1 base removed from V and 2 bases from J, the gap between germline ends came to 17 bases. This CDR3 comprises 17 residues. Germline CDR1 MGHRA, CDR2 YSYEKL. The CDR3: CASSQGVFGLDNTEAFF. CDR3 nucleotide sequence: TGCGCCAGCAGCCAAGGGGTTTTCGGGCTCGATAACACTGAAGCTTTCTTT.

This chain joins TRBV27 and TRBJ1-5, with D possibly TRBD1 on 5 matching bases. The CDR3 has 14 amino acids. Trimming cost V 1 base and J 5 bases, with 9 bases left between them. Germline V lookup: CDR1 MNHEY, CDR2 SMNVEV (reference sequence). In DNA, the CDR3 is TGTGCCAGCAGTTTATATAGGGGACATCAGCCCCAGCATTTT. Protein: CASSLYRGHQPQHF.

This clone was observed a single time. The chain has TRBV5-1 and TRBJ2-1, with D unresolved. The ends were cut back, 0 bases at V and 4 bases at J, with 14 bases in the middle. The CDR3 sequence is 16 residues long. The V gene's germline CDR1 is SGHRS and CDR2 YFSETQ. CDR3 nucleotides: TGCGCCAGCAGCTTGGTGGAGCTGATCCAGTACAATGAGCAGTTCTTC. Translated: CASSLVELIQYNEQFF.

The chain couples TRBV5-6 to TRBJ1-2, with 12 bases aligning to TRBD1. The CDR3 is 15 amino acids. The V gene end was trimmed by 2 bases and the J gene end by 4 bases; junction bases not matched to a gene: 3. Per germline, CDR1 SGHDT and CDR2 YYEEEE. In DNA form, the CDR3 reads TGTGCCAGCAGCTTTCTGGGACAGGGGGCCTATGGCTACACCTTC. Its translation is CASSFLGQGAYGYTF.

CDR3 bases: TGCGCCAGCAGCTTGGCGCAGGGGGCCCGCGAGCAGTACTTC. As protein: CASSLAQGAREQYF. This rearrangement joins TRBV5-1 to TRBJ2-7; 8 bases line up with TRBD1. Trimming at V came to 0 bases and at J to 6 bases, leaving 5 bases not matched to a gene. The CDR3 totals 14 residues. Germline CDR1 is SGHRS and CDR2 is YFSETQ.

The chain combines TRBV5-1 with TRBJ2-4; TRBD1 matches 7 bases. Looked up from germline, CDR1 is SGHRS and CDR2 is YFSETQ. Germline trimming cut 4 bases from V and 3 bases from J; bases unmatched to any gene: 7. CDR3 length: 15 amino acids. The chain's CDR3 is CASSPMTGFKNIQYF. For the CDR3, the DNA is TGCGCCAGCAGCCCCATGACAGGGTTCAAAAACATTCAGTACTTC.

The chain couples TRBV6-5 to TRBJ1-2; D perhaps matches TRBD1 (5 bases). The V and J ends lost 5 bases and 7 bases respectively, with 11 bases between them. The CDR3 is 12 amino acids. Per germline, CDR1 MNHEY and CDR2 SVGAGI. The CDR3 bases are TGTGCCAGCAGTCAAGGGGCCGGTGGCTACACCTTC. This encodes CASSQGAGGYTF.

The J gene is TRBJ2-1, the V gene TRBV9; tentative D call: TRBD2 (6 bases). CDR1 and CDR2 (germline): SGDLS, YYNGEE. Trimming took off 4 bases at V and 1 base at J, with 12 bases between the two ends. This CDR3 comprises 15 residues. CDR3 protein: CASSSSVGSYNEQFF. Written as DNA, the CDR3 is TGTGCCAGCAGCTCTAGCGTAGGTTCCTACAATGAGCAGTTCTTC. The full variable domain, its missing parts supplied by reference TRBV9 and TRBJ2-1, is DSGVTQTPKHLITATGQRVTLRCSPRSGDLSVYWYQQSLDQGLQFLIQYYNGEERAKGNILERFSAQQFPDLHSELNLSSLELGDSALYFCASSSSVGSYNEQFFGPGTRLTVL.

The chain carries TRBV7-8 and TRBJ1-2; 7 positions match TRBD1. This CDR3 region has 16 residues. CDR1 and CDR2 from the germline V gene are SGHVS and FQNEAQ. V lost 0 bases to trimming and J lost 3 bases; unmatched junction nucleotides: 7. DNA for the CDR3: TGTGCCAGCAGCTTAGCCACGGTGGGGACAGACTATGGCTACACCTTC. Its protein product is CASSLATVGTDYGYTF.

The J gene is TRBJ1-5, the V gene TRBV2; D is perhaps TRBD1 (6 bases). Trimming stripped 5 bases from V and 1 base from J, with 12 bases between. The CDR3 is 15 residues long. In germline, CDR1 is SNHLY, CDR2 FYNNEI. The CDR3 DNA follows: TGTGCCAGCAGTAGGGACACGTCCAGCAATCAGCCCCAGCATTTT. It translates to CASSRDTSSNQPQHF.

This chain connects TRBV29-1 to TRBJ1-2; D gene ambiguous. This CDR3 spans 11 amino acids. CDR1 and CDR2 from the germline V gene are SQVTM and ANQGSEA. The CDR3 sequence is CTAAINYGYTF. The CDR3 DNA sequence: TGCACCGCAGCTATTAACTATGGCTACACCTTC.

This clone was detected once. This rearrangement joins TRBV12-5 to TRBJ2-2, with 11 bases lining up with TRBD2. Germline lookup yields CDR1 LGHNT and CDR2 FRNRAP. The V gene end was trimmed by 4 bases and the J gene end by 5 bases; junction bases not matched to a gene: 6. CDR3 length: 16 amino acids. The chain's CDR3 is CASGSPTSGRTGELFF. The CDR3 DNA sequence: TGTGCTAGTGGTTCGCCCACTAGCGGGAGAACCGGGGAGCTGTTTTTT.

J is TRBJ2-7 and V is TRBV6-4; 7 bases fit TRBD1. Germline assignment: CDR1 MRHNA and CDR2 SNTAGT. The CDR3 length is 16 residues. The J segment lost 1 base and the V segment lost 6 bases, leaving 12 bases of the junction unmatched. The CDR3 bases are TGTGCCAGCAGGACCCCCCGACAGGGACGGTCCTACGAGCAGTACTTC. Translation gives CASRTPRQGRSYEQYF.

The chain joins TRBV5-4 to TRBJ2-7; 11 bases align to TRBD2. With V trimmed by 4 bases and J by 0 bases, 6 bases remained unmatched. CDR1 and CDR2 (germline): SGHNT, YYREEE (reference sequence). The CDR3 runs to 16 residues. CDR3 nucleotide sequence: TGTGCCAGCAGCCACGACGGGACTAGCGGCTCCTACGAGCAGTACTTC. The encoded protein is CASSHDGTSGSYEQYF.

About this clone: The sample has other DNA sequences that encode this CDR3 too. This sequence joins TRBV6-5 and TRBJ1-5, with TRBD1 identical over 8 bases. There are 14 residues in the CDR3. V dropped 5 bases and J dropped 2; count of bases not matched to a gene: 2. Germline values: CDR1 MNHEY, CDR2 SVGAGI. The CDR3 reads CASSNRGGNQPQHF. The CDR3 DNA reads TGTGCCAGCAGTAACAGGGGGGGCAATCAGCCCCAGCATTTT.

The DNA for the CDR3 is TGTGCCAGCAGCCGCTCCATGGGCGGCCAAGAGACCCAGTACTTC. Protein sequence: CASSRSMGGQETQYF. The rearrangement joins TRBV9 to TRBJ2-5; D call uncertain. V lost 4 bases to trimming and J lost 1 base, with 14 bases between them. CDR3 length: 15 residues. Germline loops: CDR1 SGDLS, CDR2 YYNGEE.

The chain carries TRBV7-2 and TRBJ1-2, with D perhaps TRBD1 (5 bases). The V gene lost 4 bases and the J gene lost 4 bases, with 10 bases spanning the gap. CDR3 size: 13 residues. Germline CDR1 reads SGHTA; CDR2 reads FQGNSA. This chain's CDR3 is CASSSGLIYGYTF. The CDR3 DNA reads as TGTGCCAGCAGCTCGGGACTCATCTATGGCTACACCTTC.

J is TRBJ2-7 and V is TRBV5-1; 9 bases fit TRBD1. The germline V gene encodes CDR1 SGHRS and CDR2 YFSETQ. This CDR3 has 14 residues. Germline trimming cut 3 bases from V and 2 bases from J; bases unmatched to any gene: 3. CDR3 in DNA: TGCGCCAGCAGCTCCCGGGACAGGGCCTACGAGCAGTACTTC. It specifies CASSSRDRAYEQYF.

The rearrangement joins TRBV28 to TRBJ2-7, with 11 bases lining up with TRBD1. Germline trimming cut 4 bases from V and 2 bases from J; bases unmatched to any gene: 4. Germline V lookup: CDR1 MDHEN, CDR2 SYDVKM. CDR3 length: 15 amino acids. CDR3 nucleotide sequence: TGTGCCAGCAGTTATCCGGGACAGGGGGCCTACGAGCAGTACTTC. It codes for CASSYPGQGAYEQYF.

The chain joins TRBV2 to TRBJ2-2; TRBD1 or TRBD2 may be the D gene (5 bases each). Germline lookup yields CDR1 SNHLY and CDR2 FYNNEI. With 10 bases removed from V and 3 bases from J, the gap between germline ends came to 18 bases. The CDR3 is 15 amino acids. Here the CDR3 DNA reads TGTGCCACCGAGCGTGGGGGAAGCGACACCGGGGAGCTGTTTTTT. Translated, it gives CATERGGSDTGELFF.